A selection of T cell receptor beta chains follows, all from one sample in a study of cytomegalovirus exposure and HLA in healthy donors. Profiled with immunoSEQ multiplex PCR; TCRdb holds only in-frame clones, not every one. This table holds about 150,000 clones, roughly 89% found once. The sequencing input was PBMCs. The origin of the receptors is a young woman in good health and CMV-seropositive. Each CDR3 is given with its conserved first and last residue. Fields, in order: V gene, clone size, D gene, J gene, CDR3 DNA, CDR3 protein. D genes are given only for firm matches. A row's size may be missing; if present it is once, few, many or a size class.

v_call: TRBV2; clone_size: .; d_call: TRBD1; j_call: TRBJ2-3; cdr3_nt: TGTGCCAGCAGGCCCGACAGGGTCACAGATACGCAGTATTTT; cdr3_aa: CASRPDRVTDTQYF
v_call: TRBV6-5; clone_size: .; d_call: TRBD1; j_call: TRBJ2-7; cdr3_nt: TGTGCCAGCAGTTACTTTACGACAGGGGGCCTGAACGAGCAGTACTTC; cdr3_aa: CASSYFTTGGLNEQYF
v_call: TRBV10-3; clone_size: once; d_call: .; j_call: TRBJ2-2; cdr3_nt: TGTGCCATCAGCGGAGTGAACACCGGGGAGCTGTTTTTT; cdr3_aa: CAISGVNTGELFF
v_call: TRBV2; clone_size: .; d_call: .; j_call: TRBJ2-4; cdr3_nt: TGTGCCAGCAGTGTGTTCGCAGGACTAGCCAAAAACATTCAGTACTTC; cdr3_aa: CASSVFAGLAKNIQYF
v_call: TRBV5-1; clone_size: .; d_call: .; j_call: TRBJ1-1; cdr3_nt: TGCGCCAGCAGGTTAGCGCTGCGGGACACTGAAGCTTTCTTT; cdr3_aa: CASRLALRDTEAFF
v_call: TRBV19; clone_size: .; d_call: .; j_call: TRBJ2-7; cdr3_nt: TGTGCCAGTAGTCCGCTCAGGGCTAGCGTCACAGAGCAGTACTTC; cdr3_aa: CASSPLRASVTEQYF
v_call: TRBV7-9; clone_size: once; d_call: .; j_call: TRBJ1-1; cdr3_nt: TGTGCCAGCAGCTATAAACTGGGCACAGGTTCTAGGACTGAAGCTTTCTTT; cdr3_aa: CASSYKLGTGSRTEAFF
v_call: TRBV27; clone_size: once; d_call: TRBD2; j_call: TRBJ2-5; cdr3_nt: TGTGCCAGCAGCCGCACCCTAGCGGGAGGTTCGGGAGAGACCCAGTACTTC; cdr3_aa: CASSRTLAGGSGETQYF
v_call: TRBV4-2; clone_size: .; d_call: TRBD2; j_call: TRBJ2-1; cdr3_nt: TGTGCCAGCAGCCCCCGGGGGGCCGGGACTAGTAGTGAGCAGTTCTTC; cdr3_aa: CASSPRGAGTSSEQFF
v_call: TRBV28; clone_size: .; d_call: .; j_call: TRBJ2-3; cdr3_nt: TGTGCCAGCAGTTTCGCCGGGACTCTGAACACAGATACGCAGTATTTT; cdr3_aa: CASSFAGTLNTDTQYF
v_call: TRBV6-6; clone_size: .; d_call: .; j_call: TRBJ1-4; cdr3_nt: TGTGCCAGCAGTTACGAGTCGGAAAAACTGTTTTTT; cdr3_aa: CASSYESEKLFF
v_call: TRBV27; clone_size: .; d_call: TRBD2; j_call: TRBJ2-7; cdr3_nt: TGTGCCAGCACGAGTAGCGGGAGCCGCGAGCAGTACTTC; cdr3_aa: CASTSSGSREQYF
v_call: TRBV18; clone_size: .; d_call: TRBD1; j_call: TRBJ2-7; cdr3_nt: TGTGCCAGCTCACCCCGGACAGGGCCCTCCTACGAGCAGTACTTC; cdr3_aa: CASSPRTGPSYEQYF
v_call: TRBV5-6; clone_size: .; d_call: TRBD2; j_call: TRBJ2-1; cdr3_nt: TGTGCCAGCAGCTTCCGATTACTAGCGGGAGTTGACAATGAGCAGTTCTTC; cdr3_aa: CASSFRLLAGVDNEQFF
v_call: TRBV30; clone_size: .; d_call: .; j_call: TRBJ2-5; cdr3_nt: TGTGCCTGGGCCGACAGCCGAGGTCCCCAGTACTTC; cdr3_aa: CAWADSRGPQYF
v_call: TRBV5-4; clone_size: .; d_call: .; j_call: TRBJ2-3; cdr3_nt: TGTGCCAGCAGCTTGTTACAGGTAGAAGATACGCAGTATTTT; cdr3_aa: CASSLLQVEDTQYF